One and the same sample provided the 27 T cell receptor beta chains below, sequenced in a study of PD-1 blockade in classical Hodgkin lymphoma (TCRdb year 2020). The time point label of this sample denotes: cycle 1 day 1 (C1D1), immediately before nivolumab initiation. Every trial patient had relapsed after autologous stem cell transplantation, and cohorts A, B and C differed in prior brentuximab vedotin exposure. Library preparation employed the immunoSEQ multiplex PCR assay. TCRdb retrieved this table from immuneACCESS and kept in-frame rearrangements only. Not all clones are present; in checked studies, unresolved V genes account for under half, and no reason is known for the remainder. In all, the sample holds about 59,000 clones, and 90% of those were seen once. About 8.8% of the sample belongs to the ten largest clones. The sequenced sample was peripheral blood mononuclear cells (PBMCs), obtained at baseline. All receptors come from a human donor with classical Hodgkin lymphoma.

J is TRBJ2-4 and V is TRBV7-9; D might be TRBD1 (5 bases). Deletions cut 2 bases from V and 7 bases from J, with 9 bases between. CDR3 length equals 13 residues. Germline lookup yields CDR1 SEHNR and CDR2 FQNEAQ (reference sequence). The CDR3 DNA is TGTGCCAGCAGCTTATTCCCAGGGAACATTCAGTACTTC. It is translated as CASSLFPGNIQYF.

This sequence joins TRBV6-1 and TRBJ2-7, with D possibly being TRBD2 (7 bases). V was trimmed by 7 bases and J by 4 bases, leaving 14 bases between them. Germline values: CDR1 MNHNS, CDR2 SASEGT. The CDR3 is 13 amino acids. The CDR3 DNA reads TGTGCCAGCATAGGGGGGGCTATGTACGAGCAGTACTTC. This encodes CASIGGAMYEQYF.

The chain joins TRBV28 to TRBJ1-2, with 7 positions matching TRBD1. Looked up from germline, CDR1 is MDHEN and CDR2 is SYDVKM. The CDR3 runs to 15 residues. With 4 bases clipped from V and 4 bases from J, the junction kept 9 bases outside the gene matches. CDR3 residues: CASSSPLQGTYGYTF. The CDR3, as DNA: TGTGCCAGCAGTTCTCCCTTACAGGGGACCTATGGCTACACCTTC.

There are a few counts of this clone. This rearrangement joins TRBV2 to TRBJ2-7; D not certain. The V end was cut by 8 bases, the J end by 3 bases, with 17 bases between. This CDR3 comprises 14 residues. Germline V CDR1 and CDR2: SNHLY, FYNNEI. The chain's CDR3 is CASGPRAQSYEQYF. DNA of the CDR3: TGTGCCAGCGGTCCTCGGGCGCAAAGCTACGAGCAGTACTTC.

V is TRBV5-4 and J is TRBJ2-3; 8 nucleotides line up with TRBD2. The CDR3 totals 15 residues. V lost 2 bases, J lost 1 base, and 3 bases stayed unmatched. Looked up from germline, CDR1 is SGHNT and CDR2 is YYREEE (reference sequence). The CDR3 bases are TGTGCCAGCAGCTTACCGGGACTAGGCACAGATACGCAGTATTTT. Its translation: CASSLPGLGTDTQYF.

This clone has only one observation. The chain is built from TRBV2 and TRBJ2-5; D call uncertain. The CDR3 is made up of 12 amino acids. V lost 4 bases, J lost 2 bases, and 5 bases lay in between. CDR1 SNHLY and CDR2 FYNNEI come from the germline V gene. The CDR3 loop is CASSVQQETQYF. The CDR3 bases are TGTGCCAGCAGTGTACAGCAAGAGACCCAGTACTTC.

The rearrangement joins TRBV9 to TRBJ2-1; tentatively, D is TRBD2 (6 bases). V lost 0 bases and J lost 7, with 17 bases in between. CDR1 is SGDLS and CDR2 is YYNGEE in the germline V gene. The CDR3 contains 16 residues. DNA of the CDR3: TGTGCCAGCAGCGTAGGAGCGGGCTCCCTGGGAAATGAGCAGTTCTTC. It translates to CASSVGAGSLGNEQFF.

V is TRBV5-6 and J is TRBJ1-5; unclear D gene. The CDR3 covers 16 residues. V was pared by 2 bases and J by 0 bases, with 12 bases between. Germline V gene lookup returns CDR1 SGHDT and CDR2 YYEEEE. The CDR3 region is CASSLMTGYSNQPQHF. CDR3 sequence (DNA): TGTGCCAGCAGCTTAATGACCGGGTATAGCAATCAGCCCCAGCATTTT.

J is TRBJ2-1 and V is TRBV19; the D is unclear. The CDR3 consists of 16 residues. Trimming removed 3 bases from V and 4 bases from J, with 16 bases in between. Germline lookup yields CDR1 LNHDA and CDR2 SQIVND (reference sequence). CDR3 bases: TGTGCCAGTAGTATCATGGGTCAGAATTCATACAATGAGCAGTTCTTC. This gives the protein CASSIMGQNSYNEQFF.

The chain couples TRBV7-9 to TRBJ1-1; weak D call: TRBD1 (5 bases). Germline V lookup: CDR1 SEHNR, CDR2 FQNEAQ (reference sequence). The germline V and J ends were trimmed by 5 bases and 10 bases, with 14 bases remaining between them. This CDR3 contains 12 residues. The CDR3 here is CASSATGLGAFF. As DNA, the CDR3 is TGTGCCAGCAGCGCAACAGGATTGGGAGCTTTCTTT. Combining the CDR3 with reference TRBV7-9 and TRBJ1-1 gives the whole variable domain DTGVSQNPRHKITKRGQNVTFRCDPISEHNRLYWYRQTLGQGPEFLTYFQNEAQLEKSRLLSDRFSAERPKGSFSTLEIQRTEQGDSAMYLCASSATGLGAFFGQGTRLTVV.

The genes are TRBV2 and TRBJ1-4; D is undetermined. The CDR3 loop spans 15 amino acids. Trimming shortened V by 3 bases and J by 0 bases, and 8 bases separated the two germline ends. Germline assignment: CDR1 SNHLY and CDR2 FYNNEI. This chain's CDR3 is CASSEMGSTNEKLFF. In nucleotides, the CDR3 is TGTGCCAGCAGTGAGATGGGGTCAACTAATGAAAAACTGTTTTTT.

The chain combines TRBV6-6 with TRBJ2-1; 8 bases are a match to TRBD1. The trim removed 6 bases at V and 9 bases at J, leaving 7 bases unmatched. CDR1 MNHNY and CDR2 SVGAGI come from the germline V gene (reference sequence). The CDR3 extends over 13 amino acids. The CDR3 DNA reads TGTGCCAGCAGGTGGACAGGGCTTGGTGAGCAGTTCTTC. Translated, it gives CASRWTGLGEQFF.

CDR3 DNA: TGTGCCAGCAGTCGGGGGAGGAGCTCCTACGAGCAGTACTTC. It yields the protein CASSRGRSSYEQYF. This chain connects TRBV6-5 to TRBJ2-7; TRBD2 is a possible D gene (6 bases). Germline CDR1 is MNHEY and CDR2 is SVGAGI. Trimming stripped 5 bases from V and 0 bases from J, with 11 bases between. The CDR3 contains 14 residues.

The rearrangement links TRBV5-1 to TRBJ2-7; D is unclear. The germline gives CDR1 SGHRS, CDR2 YFSETQ. V was shortened by 1 base and J by 5 bases, with 7 bases between the two germline ends. The CDR3 totals 12 residues. This CDR3 is CASSLTRDEQYF. The DNA for the CDR3 is TGCGCCAGCAGCTTGACTCGCGACGAGCAGTACTTC.

The V call is TRBV5-4, the J call TRBJ2-2; 13 bases are a match to TRBD2. The CDR3 loop spans 17 amino acids. CDR1 and CDR2 from the germline V gene are SGHNT and YYREEE (reference sequence). The V gene end was trimmed by 4 bases and the J gene end by 5 bases; junction bases not matched to a gene: 8. CDR3 region: CASSETSGRDFTGELFF. In DNA, the CDR3 is TGTGCCAGCAGCGAAACTAGCGGGAGGGATTTTACCGGGGAGCTGTTTTTT.

The rearrangement uses TRBV12-5 and TRBJ2-5; 8 nucleotides match TRBD2. CDR1 and CDR2 from the germline V gene are LGHNT and FRNRAP. The ends lost 6 bases at V and 5 bases at J; junction bases unmatched: 14. This CDR3 comprises 16 residues. The CDR3 here is CASGREASRGGETQYF. The DNA for the CDR3 is TGTGCTAGTGGGCGGGAGGCTAGCCGAGGGGGTGAGACCCAGTACTTC.

In this sample, this clone turned up a few times. The chain couples TRBV25-1 to TRBJ2-1, with TRBD2 matching over 10 bases. This CDR3 has 15 amino acids. CDR1 and CDR2 from the germline V gene are MGHDK and SYGVNS. V trimming: 3 bases; J trimming: 9 bases; junction bases outside the gene matches: 8. The CDR3 region has the DNA TGTGCCAGCAGTGATGGGCTAGCGGGAGTCGCTGAGCAGTTCTTC. This gives the protein CASSDGLAGVAEQFF. Variable domain in full (rest from reference TRBV25-1 and TRBJ2-1): EADIYQTPRYLVIGTGKKITLECSQTMGHDKMYWYQQDPGMELHLIHYSYGVNSTEKGDLSSESTVSRIRTEHFPLTLESARPSHTSQYLCASSDGLAGVAEQFFGPGTRLTVL.

As for this clone: Sequence at one end of the junction differs from germline and may be a read error. Distinct nucleotide sequences in the sample also encode this CDR3. The chain carries TRBV28 and TRBJ2-1, with D perhaps TRBD1 (6 bases). There are 16 residues in the CDR3. Germline V gene sequence: CDR1 MDHEN, CDR2 SYDVKM. Written as DNA, the CDR3 is TGTGCCACCAGTTCGGTAAACAGGGTCATAAGGGATGAGCAGTTCTTC. It translates to CATSSVNRVIRDEQFF.

This clone was found once. This sequence joins TRBV15 and TRBJ1-1; D not certain. The CDR3 has 13 residues. V lost 1 base to trimming and J lost 4 bases, with 7 bases between them. CDR1 and CDR2 from the germline V gene are LNHNV and YYDKDF (reference sequence). In nucleotides, the CDR3 is TGTGCCACCAGCAGAGTCCCCCCCACTGAAGCTTTCTTT. It yields the protein CATSRVPPTEAFF.

This clone was seen just once. The V and J genes are TRBV10-3 and TRBJ1-1; TRBD1 aligns across 9 bases. Germline lookup yields CDR1 ENHRY and CDR2 SYGVKD. J lost 6 bases, V lost 5 bases, and 10 bases had no gene match. The CDR3 loop spans 15 amino acids. The CDR3 DNA follows: TGTGCCATCAGTATCACCGGGACAGGGAGGGCTGAAGCTTTCTTT. Amino acids: CAISITGTGRAEAFF.

This clone was recorded once. V and J are TRBV27 and TRBJ2-7, with D perhaps TRBD1 or TRBD2 (5 bases each). Germline V gene sequence: CDR1 MNHEY, CDR2 SMNVEV (reference sequence). Trimming removed 0 bases at V and 5 bases at J, with 11 bases between. This CDR3 region has 14 residues. The CDR3 DNA reads as TGTGCCAGCAGTTTATCTGCAGGGACCCACGAGCAGTACTTC. Protein: CASSLSAGTHEQYF.

With regard to this clone: At one of its ends the junction is not consistent with the germline gene, which may arise from a read error. V and J are TRBV2 and TRBJ2-7, with D hard to call. The CDR3 length is 12 residues. Germline CDR1 and CDR2: SNHLY and FYNNEI. The CDR3: CASSAVSNDQYF. The DNA of the CDR3 is TGTGCCAGCAGTGCCGTATCCAACGACCAGTACTTC.

V and J are TRBV6-5 and TRBJ2-5; no definite D call. Deletions cut 0 bases from V and 3 bases from J, with 11 bases between. The CDR3 consists of 15 residues. Germline CDR1 reads MNHEY; CDR2 reads SVGAGI. This chain's CDR3 is CASSYSVDDEETQYF. The CDR3 DNA is TGTGCCAGCAGTTACTCGGTCGATGACGAAGAGACCCAGTACTTC.

This chain joins TRBV9 and TRBJ2-1; 7 bases are shared with TRBD2. V trimming: 0 bases; J trimming: 9 bases; junction bases outside the gene matches: 9. Germline-derived CDR1 and CDR2 are SGDLS and YYNGEE. CDR3 length equals 15 residues. The CDR3 DNA reads as TGTGCCAGCAGCGTAGTGGCGGGAGCCGAAATTGAGCAGTTCTTC. This gives the protein CASSVVAGAEIEQFF.

The gene calls are TRBV19 and TRBJ2-2, with a weak D call TRBD1 (7 bases). Trimming took off 7 bases at V and 4 bases at J, with 13 bases between the two ends. The CDR3 is made up of 14 amino acids. Germline CDR1 and CDR2: LNHDA and SQIVND (reference sequence). CDR3 sequence reads: CASINRGLTGELFF. Here the CDR3 DNA reads TGTGCCAGTATCAACAGGGGACTCACCGGGGAGCTGTTTTTT.

The sample holds one count of this clone. The chain combines TRBV10-1 with TRBJ2-3; possible D gene TRBD1, 5 bases. This CDR3 is built from 16 residues. The V and J ends lost 4 bases and 3 bases respectively, with 17 bases between them. From germline, CDR1 is WNHNN and CDR2 SYGVQD (reference sequence). The CDR3 DNA follows: TGCGCCAGCAGTGCTGTTGGGGCAGGGTCGACAGATACGCAGTATTTT. Its protein product is CASSAVGAGSTDTQYF.

The rearrangement links TRBV7-9 to TRBJ2-7; 9 nucleotides line up with TRBD1. Trimming at V came to 5 bases and at J to 3 bases, leaving 2 bases not matched to a gene. The CDR3 covers 13 residues. Germline CDR1 reads SEHNR; CDR2 reads FQNEAQ (reference sequence). The CDR3 sequence is CASSTGQGYEQYF. CDR3 DNA sequence: TGTGCCAGCAGCACGGGACAGGGCTACGAGCAGTACTTC.